These T cell receptor beta chains were read from a single sample in a study of Graves' ophthalmopathy and Graves' hyperthyroidism. TCRdb reprocessed the multiplex PCR reads via MiXCR and lists one record per CDR3 protein. The repertoire holds approximately 1.2 million distinct CDR3 sequences, with about 36% as singletons. The sequenced material came from peripheral blood or thyroid tissue (not recorded which). Receptor source: an adult man with Graves' hyperthyroidism. Each CDR3 is given with its conserved first and last residue. Fields, in order: clone size, D gene, J gene, V gene, CDR3 DNA, CDR3 protein. A D gene is named only where the DNA matches it firmly. Where a row states a size, it is once, few, many or the class of an expanded clone; other rows omit it.

- | - | TRBJ1-2 | TRBV7-9 | TGTGCCAGCAGTGCTTATACCCGGGACACTTCCGGGGACGATGGCTACACCTTC | CASSAYTRDTSGDDGYTF
many | - | TRBJ1-4 | TRBV19 | TGTGCCAGCAAAGGGGGTCTTAAAGAAAAACTGTTTTTT | CASKGGLKEKLFF
few | TRBD1 | TRBJ1-6 | TRBV4-3 | TGCGCCAGCAGCCGTAAGGGACAGGGGACAAATTCACCCCTCCACTTT | CASSRKGQGTNSPLHF
few | - | TRBJ2-2 | TRBV7-2 | TGTGCCAGCAGCTTACGCGGGATGAACACCGGGGAGCTGTTTTTT | CASSLRGMNTGELFF
- | - | TRBJ2-5 | TRBV7-9 | TGTGCCAGCAGCACATGGAGGGGGCGCGGGGTGACTCAAGAGACCCAGTACTTC | CASSTWRGRGVTQETQYF
- | TRBD1 | TRBJ1-5 | TRBV10-3 | TGTGCCATCAGTGAGGGACAGGGGGGTAGCAATCAGCCCCAGCATTTT | CAISEGQGGSNQPQHF
- | - | TRBJ1-1 | TRBV7-2 | TGTGCCAGCAGGGGGGCCGGGTTAACTGAAGCTTTCTTT | CASRGAGLTEAFF
- | TRBD2 | TRBJ2-2 | TRBV5-1 | TGCGCCAGCAGCCCCGCGGGAGGTGGCACCGGGGAGCTGTTTTTT | CASSPAGGGTGELFF
many | - | TRBJ1-1 | TRBV7-9 | TGTGCCAGCAGCCTTATTAACACTGAAGCTTTCTTT | CASSLINTEAFF
- | - | TRBJ1-1 | TRBV20-1 | TGCAGTGCTAGGGATCCGGATGAAGCTTTCTTT | CSARDPDEAFF
many | - | TRBJ1-1 | TRBV6-5 | TGTGCCAGCAGTCAACAGGGACGGTCAGAAGCTTTCTTT | CASSQQGRSEAFF
few | - | TRBJ2-7 | TRBV9 | TGTGCCAGCAGCACCTCGGAGGGTTACGAGCAGTACTTC | CASSTSEGYEQYF
- | TRBD1 | TRBJ2-5 | TRBV10-3 | TGTGCCAGCAGTTTCCGTCAGGGGGCAGAGACCCAGTACTTC | CASSFRQGAETQYF
- | - | TRBJ1-4 | TRBV11-2 | TGTGCCAGCAGCTTTTTTAAGGAGGGGGGTCGGGAAAAACTGTTTTTT | CASSFFKEGGREKLFF
many | - | TRBJ1-4 | TRBV10-3 | TGTGCCATCTGGGCAGGGGCAACTAATGAAAAACTGTTTTTT | CAIWAGATNEKLFF